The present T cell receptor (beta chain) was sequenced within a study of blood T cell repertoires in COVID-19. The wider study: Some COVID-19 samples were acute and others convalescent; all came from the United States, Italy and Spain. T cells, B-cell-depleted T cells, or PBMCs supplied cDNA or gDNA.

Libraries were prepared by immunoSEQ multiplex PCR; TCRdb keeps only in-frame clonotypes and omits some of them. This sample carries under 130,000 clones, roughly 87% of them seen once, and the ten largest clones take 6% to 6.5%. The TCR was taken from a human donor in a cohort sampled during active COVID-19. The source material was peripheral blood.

The CDR3 is CASKRGGAYGYTF. CDR3 nucleotide sequence: TGTGCCAGCAAACGGGGGGGCGCCTATGGCTACACCTTC. The chain has TRBV27 and TRBJ1-2, with a tentative D call TRBD1 (6 bases). Germline V lookup: CDR1 MNHEY, CDR2 SMNVEV (reference sequence). The V end was cut by 7 bases, the J end by 4 bases, with 13 bases between. The CDR3 loop spans 13 amino acids.